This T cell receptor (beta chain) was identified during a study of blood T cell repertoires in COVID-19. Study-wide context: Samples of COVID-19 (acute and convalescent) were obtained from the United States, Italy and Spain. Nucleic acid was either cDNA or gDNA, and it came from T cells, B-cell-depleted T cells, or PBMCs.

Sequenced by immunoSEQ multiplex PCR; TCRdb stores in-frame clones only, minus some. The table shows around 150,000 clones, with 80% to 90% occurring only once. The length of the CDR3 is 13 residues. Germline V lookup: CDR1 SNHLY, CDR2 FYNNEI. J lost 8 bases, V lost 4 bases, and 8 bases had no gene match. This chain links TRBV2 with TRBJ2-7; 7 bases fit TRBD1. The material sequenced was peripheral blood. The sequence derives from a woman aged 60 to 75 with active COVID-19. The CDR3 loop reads CASSGQGNLQQYF. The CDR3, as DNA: TGTGCCAGCAGTGGACAGGGTAACCTGCAGCAGTACTTC.